Described below is a single TCR beta chain sequence and its context. What it recognizes is unknown. Generated by immunoSEQ multiplex PCR, the TCRdb table keeps only in-frame clones and is missing some. The sample has almost 95,000 clones, under 90% seen once. The V end was cut by 0 bases, the J end by 1 base, with 12 bases between. This CDR3 contains 16 residues. Germline V lookup: CDR1 MNHNY, CDR2 SVGAGI (reference sequence). This record comes from a study of a mutant IDH1 vaccine in newly diagnosed glioma. Whole-study context: The earlier regimen, radiotherapy, temozolomide, or both, was most often both.

The time point is: week 47, end of study. Each dose of the vaccine consisted of 300 ug of mutant IDH1 20-mer peptide, with topical imiquimod. Donors' newly diagnosed IDH1-mutant WHO grade 3 or 4 astrocytomas lacked nuclear ATRX. This sequence was found in a woman aged 50 to 60 with glioma. The chain combines TRBV6-6 with TRBJ1-1; D call uncertain. Specimen: PBMCs, collected from a glioma patient whose treatment included an IDH1 peptide vaccine. DNA for the CDR3: TGTGCCAGCAGTTACTCGTTATCGTGGGGGAACACTGAAGCTTTCTTT. This sequence encodes CASSYSLSWGNTEAFF.